Below are 12 T cell receptor beta chains sequenced from a single sample in a study of T cell repertoires in ileal Crohn's disease. As for time point: neoterminal ileum biopsy at postoperative endoscopy, about 6 months after surgery. Repertoires were generated with immunoSEQ multiplex PCR, while TCRdb's copy carries only in-frame clones and drops some. The sample gives 12,000 or so clones, around 80% of which show up once; roughly 16% is in the top ten. Input material: ileal tissue. The receptors shown here come from an adult with Crohn's disease.

V usage is TRBV5-1 and J usage is TRBJ1-2, with D possibly TRBD1 on 5 matching bases. Trimming took 0 bases from V and 6 from J, leaving 12 bases between them. The CDR3 totals 14 residues. In germline, CDR1 is SGHRS, CDR2 YFSETQ. The CDR3 nucleotides read TGCGCCAGCAGCTTGGGCCGGGAGGGGAATGGCTACACCTTC. This codes for CASSLGREGNGYTF. The whole variable domain, remainder taken from reference TRBV5-1 and TRBJ1-2, is KAGVTQTPRYLIKTRGQQVTLSCSPISGHRSVSWYQQTPGQGLQFLFEYFSETQRNKGNFPGRFSGRQFSNSRSEMNVSTLELGDSALYLCASSLGREGNGYTFGSGTRLTVV.

V and J are TRBV5-1 and TRBJ2-7, with 9 bases fitting TRBD1. This CDR3 comprises 14 residues. Germline V CDR1 and CDR2: SGHRS, YFSETQ. DNA for the CDR3: TGCGCTAGCCTGGGGGACAGGGAAACCTACGAGCAGTACTTC. It yields the protein CASLGDRETYEQYF.

This clone occurred once. The chain carries TRBV19 and TRBJ2-1; D is perhaps TRBD2 (5 bases). The ends were cut back, 5 bases at V and 4 bases at J, with 12 bases in the middle. Germline V lookup: CDR1 LNHDA, CDR2 SQIVND (reference sequence). This CDR3 is built from 14 residues. CDR3 sequence: CASSGGPDYNEQFF. The CDR3 nucleotides are TGTGCCAGTAGTGGAGGACCGGATTACAATGAGCAGTTCTTC.

This chain links TRBV5-1 with TRBJ2-3, with TRBD2 as a possible D gene (5 bases). The germline V gene encodes CDR1 SGHRS and CDR2 YFSETQ. The CDR3 runs 15 residues. V gave up 0 bases and J gave up 1 base, with 9 bases separating them. CDR3 nucleotide sequence: TGCGCCAGCAGCTTGGGGGCGGGCCGCACAGATACGCAGTATTTT. It yields the protein CASSLGAGRTDTQYF.

This clone has just a few counts. The CDR3 region is CASSWGRGAGELFF. In DNA form, the CDR3 reads TGTGCCAGCAGCTGGGGTCGGGGGGCCGGGGAGCTGTTTTTT. The chain carries TRBV11-2 and TRBJ2-2; 7 bases line up with TRBD2. J lost 6 bases, V lost 4 bases, and 5 bases had no gene match. This CDR3 spans 14 amino acids. Per germline, CDR1 SGHAT and CDR2 FQNNGV.

A few counts support this clone. The chain uses TRBV28 and TRBJ2-7; 9 nucleotides agree with TRBD1. The germline V gene has CDR1 MDHEN and CDR2 SYDVKM. This CDR3 region has 15 residues. Germline trimming cut 5 bases from V and 1 base from J; bases unmatched to any gene: 6. The CDR3 reads CASSQQGATSYEQYF. CDR3 sequence (DNA): TGTGCCAGCAGTCAACAGGGGGCAACGTCCTACGAGCAGTACTTC.

The J gene is TRBJ2-3, the V gene TRBV5-1, with TRBD2 as a possible D gene (6 bases). Germline-derived CDR1 and CDR2 are SGHRS and YFSETQ. Trimming removed 4 bases from V and 1 base from J, with 10 bases in between. CDR3 size: 14 residues. The CDR3 is CASSREVGTDTQYF. The CDR3 coding sequence is TGCGCCAGCAGCAGGGAGGTCGGCACAGATACGCAGTATTTT.

The rearrangement uses TRBV7-9 and TRBJ2-3; TRBD2 matches 11 bases. This CDR3 is 16 amino acids long. The germline V gene has CDR1 SEHNR and CDR2 FQNEAQ (reference sequence). The ends lost 5 bases at V and 4 bases at J; junction bases unmatched: 8. As DNA, the CDR3 is TGTGCCAGCAGCCCACGGGGACTAGCGGAGTCAGATACGCAGTATTTT. Its protein is CASSPRGLAESDTQYF.

CDR3 nucleotide sequence: TGTGCCAGCAGCTTGACAGATAACTATGGCTACACCTTC. Its translation is CASSLTDNYGYTF. J is TRBJ1-2 and V is TRBV5-6; D ambiguous. V lost 1 base and J lost 1, with 5 bases in between. Germline V gene lookup returns CDR1 SGHDT and CDR2 YYEEEE. This CDR3 comprises 13 residues.

This clone was counted between two and nine times. This chain uses TRBV11-2 with TRBJ2-5; D uncertain. The V gene lost 2 bases and the J gene lost 5 bases, with 12 bases spanning the gap. Germline V gives CDR1 SGHAT, CDR2 FQNNGV. CDR3 length equals 14 residues. The CDR3 DNA is TGTGCCAGCAGCTTACTTCCAGTATCGGAGACCCAGTACTTC. Translated: CASSLLPVSETQYF.

V and J are TRBV6-4 and TRBJ2-2; D is perhaps TRBD2 (5 bases). The germline CDR1 and CDR2 sequences are MRHNA and SNTAGT. The CDR3 extends over 20 amino acids. V dropped 3 bases and J dropped 8 bases, with 31 bases sitting between them. The CDR3 coding sequence is TGTGCCAGCAGTGAATTTAAAGGGTCCGCGTCTACCGGTTCGGGAGGGGAGCTGTTTTTT. Its protein product is CASSEFKGSASTGSGGELFF.

The genes are TRBV5-6 and TRBJ1-6; D is possibly TRBD1 (5 bases). CDR1 and CDR2 (germline): SGHDT, YYEEEE. The CDR3 length is 15 residues. V was trimmed by 0 bases and J by 9 bases, leaving 13 bases between them. CDR3 residues: CASSLGQHMGSPLHF. CDR3 in DNA: TGTGCCAGCAGCTTGGGACAGCATATGGGTTCACCCCTCCACTTT.